A selection of T cell receptor beta chains follows, all from one sample in a study of blood T cell repertoires in COVID-19. Here immunoSEQ multiplex PCR was the method, and the copy in TCRdb shows in-frame clones only, minus some. The table includes over 250,000 clones, about 89% detected once. The sequencing sample was made of peripheral blood. These receptors all stem from a man aged 45-65 years with acute or convalescent COVID-19. Each CDR3 is given with its conserved first and last residue. A D gene is named only where the DNA matches it firmly. Clone size is shown for a subset of rows, as once, few, many or a class of expanded clone.

D gene	clone size	V gene	J gene	CDR3 DNA	CDR3 protein
.	once	TRBV3-1/TRBV3-2	TRBJ1-4	TGTGCCAGCAGCAGGGGGGGGGCCAACGAAAAACTGTTTTTT	CASSRGGANEKLFF
.	.	TRBV18	TRBJ1-6	TGTGCCAGCTCACCACAGGAGGGAAGATATAATTCACCCCTCCACTTT	CASSPQEGRYNSPLHF
.	.	TRBV30	TRBJ2-1	TGTGCCTGGGCGGTTGGCAATGAGCAGTTCTTC	CAWAVGNEQFF
TRBD2	few	TRBV7-2	TRBJ2-3	TGTGCCAGCAGCCCCCTCGCGGGGGGGCCCCCAGATACGCAGTATTTT	CASSPLAGGPPDTQYF
.	.	TRBV5-8	TRBJ1-6	TGTGCCAGCAGCTTGAGTTTTGGGCAGATCCTATCACCCCTCCACTTT	CASSLSFGQILSPLHF
.	.	TRBV2	TRBJ2-1	TGTGCCAGCAGTGAACTGAGCTCCTACAATGAGCAGTTCTTC	CASSELSSYNEQFF
TRBD1	.	TRBV5-6	TRBJ2-7	TGTGCCAGCAGCTTGCAACAGGGGGGCGACGAGCAGTACTTC	CASSLQQGGDEQYF
.	.	TRBV2	TRBJ1-3	TGTGCCAGCAGTTCAGGGGCTGGAAACACCATATATTTT	CASSSGAGNTIYF
.	once	TRBV25-1	TRBJ1-2	TGTGCCAGCAGTCCAGGGTATGGCTACACCTTC	CASSPGYGYTF
.	.	TRBV21-1	TRBJ1-5	TGTGCCAGCAGCCCTAAAACAGGGGGCGAAAGCAATCAGCCCCAGCATTTT	CASSPKTGGESNQPQHF
TRBD2	.	TRBV20-1	TRBJ2-4	TGCAGTGCTAGTGAACCGCGGGGGGGGAACATTCAGTACTTC	CSASEPRGGNIQYF
TRBD1	.	TRBV25-1	TRBJ1-3	TGTGCCAGCAGTGGAACAGGGGCCGGGTCTGGAAACACCATATATTTT	CASSGTGAGSGNTIYF
.	.	TRBV10-2	TRBJ1-6	TGCGCCAGCGGATGGGGCCCAAGCTATAATTCACCCCTCCACTTT	CASGWGPSYNSPLHF
TRBD1	.	TRBV3-1/TRBV3-2	TRBJ1-6	TGTGCCAGCAGCCAAGCCGGGACAGGGAATTCACCCCTCCACTTT	CASSQAGTGNSPLHF
.	.	TRBV5-1	TRBJ2-4	TGCGCCAGCAGCTTGGTGGACTATCCCAACATTCAGTACTTC	CASSLVDYPNIQYF
.	.	TRBV19	TRBJ1-3	TGTGCCAGTAACCTACAGGCGTTCTCTGGAAACACCATATATTTT	CASNLQAFSGNTIYF
TRBD1	once	TRBV19	TRBJ1-1	TGTGCCAGTACCCGGACAGGGGTGGGCACTGAAGCTTTCTTT	CASTRTGVGTEAFF
.	.	TRBV18	TRBJ1-2	TGTGCCAGCTCACCGGCAGGGAATGACTATGGCTACACCTTC	CASSPAGNDYGYTF
.	.	TRBV28	TRBJ1-5	TGTGCCAGCAGCCCCCCGGTTTTTCCCCAGCATTTT	CASSPPVFPQHF
TRBD2	.	TRBV5-1	TRBJ2-1	TGCGCCAGCAGCTTTACGACTAGCGGGGGGGACAATGAGCAGTTCTTC	CASSFTTSGGDNEQFF
.	.	TRBV7-9	TRBJ2-5	TGTGCCAGCAGCTTAGTAGGAGCCGGGGAAGAGACCCAGTACTTC	CASSLVGAGEETQYF